A single sample gave rise to the 19 T cell receptor beta chains below, sequenced in a study of T cells in localized non-small cell lung cancer. The repertoire was sequenced with immunoSEQ multiplex PCR; TCRdb's copy has only in-frame clones and lacks some. This sample has roughly 5,800 clones, with roughly a quarter found just once. The input for sequencing was lung tumor tissue, taken before any cancer treatment. These receptors originate from a female donor over 55 with stage I lung adenocarcinoma.

The CDR3 DNA reads TGTGCCAGCGACCGTGGGACAGGGGGCCCCCCGGGGCAGCCCCAGCATTTT. This codes for CASDRGTGGPPGQPQHF. The chain uses TRBV6-8 and TRBJ1-5; 12 bases map to TRBD1. CDR1 MNHGY and CDR2 SAAAGT come from the germline V gene. The CDR3 runs to 17 residues. With V trimmed by 8 bases and J by 7 bases, 15 bases remained unmatched.

V is TRBV19 and J is TRBJ1-2; TRBD1 is a possible D gene (5 bases). Germline loops: CDR1 LNHDA, CDR2 SQIVND (reference sequence). This CDR3 is built from 15 residues. Trimming cost V 3 bases and J 8 bases, with 19 bases left between them. CDR3 coding DNA: TGTGCCAGTAGTATTGGGGCCAGGGTTGGAGACGGCTACACCTTC. Encoded protein: CASSIGARVGDGYTF.

V gene TRBV11-3 combines with J gene TRBJ2-1; D may be TRBD2 (5 bases). Per germline, CDR1 SGHNT and CDR2 YENEEA. V was shortened by 4 bases and J by 3 bases, with 13 bases between the two germline ends. This CDR3 contains 15 residues. CDR3 loop: CASSSERSSYNEQFF. The CDR3, as DNA: TGTGCCAGCAGCTCTGAGCGGAGCAGCTACAATGAGCAGTTCTTC. Complete variable domain (other parts from reference TRBV11-3 and TRBJ2-1): EAGVVQSPRYKIIEKKQPVAFWCNPISGHNTLYWYLQNLGQGPELLIRYENEEAVDDSQLPKDRFSAERLKGVDSTLKIQPAELGDSAVYLCASSSERSSYNEQFFGPGTRLTVL.

This chain links TRBV6-8 with TRBJ1-6; no definite D call. With 7 bases removed from V and 14 bases from J, the gap between germline ends came to 21 bases. Per germline, CDR1 MNHGY and CDR2 SAAAGT. This CDR3 contains 14 residues. CDR3 nucleotides: TGTGCCAGCACTTCCCCCGGGATGGCCGTTTCCCTCCACTTT. The encoded protein is CASTSPGMAVSLHF.

This clone is medium-sized within its sample. This chain links TRBV6-8 with TRBJ2-3; D is undetermined. The CDR3 extends over 14 amino acids. Trimming took off 5 bases at V and 4 bases at J, with 13 bases between the two ends. Germline V gene lookup returns CDR1 MNHGY and CDR2 SAAAGT. CDR3 coding DNA: TGTGCCAGCAGTGACCACTTCCCGCCAGATACGCAGTATTTT. Translated: CASSDHFPPDTQYF.

The rearrangement links TRBV19 to TRBJ2-3, with unresolved D. The V gene's germline CDR1 is LNHDA and CDR2 SQIVND (reference sequence). Deletions cut 1 base from V and 4 bases from J, with 3 bases between. CDR3 length: 12 residues. This CDR3 is CASSIGPDTQYF. DNA for the CDR3: TGTGCCAGTAGTATAGGCCCAGATACGCAGTATTTT.

This clone turned up a few times. The chain combines TRBV11-3 with TRBJ1-5; 10 positions agree with TRBD1. The CDR3 extends over 15 amino acids. Germline trimming cut 5 bases from V and 7 bases from J; bases unmatched to any gene: 8. Germline assignment: CDR1 SGHNT and CDR2 YENEEA. This CDR3 reads CASSAWTGGNQPQHF. CDR3 DNA sequence: TGTGCCAGCAGCGCGTGGACAGGGGGAAACCAGCCCCAGCATTTT. Together with reference TRBV11-3 and TRBJ1-5, the CDR3 gives the full variable domain: EAGVVQSPRYKIIEKKQPVAFWCNPISGHNTLYWYLQNLGQGPELLIRYENEEAVDDSQLPKDRFSAERLKGVDSTLKIQPAELGDSAVYLCASSAWTGGNQPQHFGDGTRLSIL.

In its sample, this clone ranks as medium-sized. The chain couples TRBV10-3 to TRBJ2-3; the D is unclear. CDR1 and CDR2 (germline): ENHRY, SYGVKD. The CDR3 spans 14 residues. V was pared by 2 bases and J by 4 bases, with 10 bases between. CDR3 region: CAISEMVPPDTQYF. The CDR3 DNA follows: TGTGCCATCAGTGAGATGGTTCCCCCAGATACGCAGTATTTT.

This chain connects TRBV10-3 to TRBJ2-5; the D gene is possibly TRBD2 (5 bases). The CDR3 contains 12 residues. Germline CDR1 is ENHRY and CDR2 is SYGVKD. V lost 2 bases, J lost 4 bases, and 5 bases lay in between. The CDR3 sequence: CAISEEGETQYF. Here the CDR3 DNA reads TGTGCCATCAGTGAGGAGGGAGAGACCCAGTACTTC.

This clone was picked up one time. The chain joins TRBV29-1 to TRBJ2-2, with D hard to call. The CDR3 sequence is 13 residues long. The germline V gene has CDR1 SQVTM and CDR2 ANQGSEA. Deletions cut 5 bases from V and 4 bases from J, with 11 bases between. CDR3 in amino acids: CSVPRFPTGELFF. The CDR3 region has the DNA TGCAGCGTTCCGCGGTTTCCCACCGGGGAGCTGTTTTTT.

The chain has TRBV29-1 and TRBJ1-2; tentative D call: TRBD1 (5 bases). Trimming cost V 1 base and J 8 bases, with 11 bases left between them. Germline CDR1 and CDR2: SQVTM and ANQGSEA. This CDR3 comprises 12 residues. This CDR3 reads CSVEGGAGGYTF. The DNA of the CDR3 is TGCAGCGTTGAAGGTGGGGCGGGGGGCTACACCTTC.

This clone appeared many times. This chain uses TRBV7-2 with TRBJ2-1; D may correspond to TRBD1 or TRBD2 (5 bases each). CDR1 SGHTA and CDR2 FQGNSA come from the germline V gene. The CDR3 contains 13 residues. Trimming pared 7 bases from V and 8 bases from J, leaving 15 bases between. CDR3 sequence reads: CASTGSGRDEQFF. In nucleotides, the CDR3 is TGTGCCAGCACCGGCTCGGGGCGGGATGAGCAGTTCTTC.

CDR3: CASSLTLYQPQHF. The CDR3, as DNA: TGTGCCAGCAGTTTAACCCTTTATCAGCCCCAGCATTTT. The J gene is TRBJ1-5, the V gene TRBV28; D remains ambiguous. V was shortened by 2 bases and J by 5 bases, with 7 bases between the two germline ends. Germline CDR1 is MDHEN and CDR2 is SYDVKM. The CDR3 extends over 13 amino acids.

V gene TRBV6-8 combines with J gene TRBJ2-5; 10 bases match TRBD2. Germline V gives CDR1 MNHGY, CDR2 SAAAGT. The CDR3 totals 16 residues. After removal of 5 bases from V and 5 bases from J, the junction contained 11 bases not matched to a gene. DNA for the CDR3: TGTGCCAGCAGTCAGAGAGCGGGAGGGCCTGGGGAGACCCAGTACTTC. Amino acids: CASSQRAGGPGETQYF.

The chain joins TRBV30 to TRBJ1-2; no definite D call. V gave up 2 bases and J gave up 0 bases, with 13 bases separating them. Germline lookup yields CDR1 GTSNPN and CDR2 SVGIG (reference sequence). This CDR3 region has 15 residues. CDR3 DNA sequence: TGTGCCTGGAGTTGGGCAGGCCTCACTAACTATGGCTACACCTTC. Translated: CAWSWAGLTNYGYTF.

This clone appeared a few times. The V and J genes are TRBV6-1 and TRBJ2-7, with a possible D match to TRBD2 (6 bases). This CDR3 region has 16 residues. CDR1 and CDR2 from the germline V gene are MNHNS and SASEGT. V lost 1 base and J lost 2, with 15 bases in between. The CDR3, as DNA: TGTGCCAGCAGTGAAGATGGGGGACTTCCCGCCTACGAGCAGTACTTC. Encoded protein: CASSEDGGLPAYEQYF.

There are a few counts of this clone. The rearrangement joins TRBV23-1 to TRBJ1-1, with D possibly matching TRBD1 (5 bases). TRBV23-1 is annotated as an ORF whose role is uncertain. V lost 6 bases, J lost 1 base, and 9 bases lay in between. The CDR3 covers 13 residues. The CDR3 DNA sequence: TGCGCCAGCAGCTTACAGGCGAACACTGAAGCTTTCTTT. Translated, it gives CASSLQANTEAFF.

There are many counts of this clone. The chain recombines TRBV11-1 with TRBJ2-3; D gene ambiguous. The CDR3 has 17 residues. Germline assignment: CDR1 SGHAT and CDR2 FQDESV (reference sequence). V dropped 2 bases and J dropped 2 bases, with 17 bases sitting between them. The CDR3 region is CASSLRSVRWYTDTQYF. The CDR3 region has the DNA TGTGCCAGCAGCTTAAGGAGTGTACGGTGGTACACAGATACGCAGTATTTT.

This clone was seen a handful of times. The gene calls are TRBV5-1 and TRBJ2-7, with 9 positions matching TRBD1. Germline lookup yields CDR1 SGHRS and CDR2 YFSETQ. The CDR3 runs 15 residues. J lost 9 bases, V lost 4 bases, and 14 bases had no gene match. The CDR3 loop reads CASSRTGTGTMGQYF. CDR3 bases: TGCGCCAGCAGCAGAACCGGGACAGGGACTATGGGGCAGTACTTC.